Following are 10 T cell receptor beta chains from one sample sequenced in a study of long-term antiretroviral therapy in people with HIV (dated by TCRdb to 2022 to 2024). Sequencing of the TRB variable region was done with the immunoSEQ hsTCRB v3.0 assay at survey level resolution. This is the immuneACCESS table as TCRdb keeps it, with only in-frame sequences that have V and J called. A part of the clones is gone; compared with another copy, unresolved V genes explain less than half, and the rest is unexplained. Across this sample there are tens of thousands of clones, with 85% seen only once. Of the sample, roughly 4% is held by the ten largest clones. Source: unsorted PBMCs, taken about 3.5 years after starting antiretroviral therapy. The receptors shown here come from a man aged 18 to 29 with HIV.

The rearrangement joins TRBV2 to TRBJ1-1; D is unclear. V was cut by 10 bases and J by 2 bases, with 11 bases left in between. Germline assignment: CDR1 SNHLY and CDR2 FYNNEI. This CDR3 comprises 12 residues. The CDR3 DNA follows: TGTGCCAACCGAGTCGTCAACACTGAAGCTTTCTTT. It codes for CANRVVNTEAFF.

This clone was recorded only once. CDR3 DNA sequence: TGTGCCAGCTCATCGAGTTATGAAGCTTTCTTT. Translation: CASSSSYEAFF. This chain links TRBV18 with TRBJ1-1; D unresolved. The V end was cut by 5 bases, the J end by 7 bases, with 8 bases between. CDR3 length: 11 residues. Germline CDR1 reads KGHSH; CDR2 reads LQKENI.

The V and J genes are TRBV11-2 and TRBJ2-7; D is uncertain. Trimming cost V 6 bases and J 3 bases, with 9 bases left between them. The CDR3 covers 12 residues. Germline CDR1 is SGHAT and CDR2 is FQNNGV. This CDR3 reads CASRTADYEQYF. CDR3 DNA: TGTGCCAGCAGAACAGCCGACTACGAGCAGTACTTC.

The chain recombines TRBV5-6 with TRBJ1-6; 9 bases fit TRBD1. Germline V gene lookup returns CDR1 SGHDT and CDR2 YYEEEE. Trimming cost V 0 bases and J 10 bases; bases outside gene matches: 2. This CDR3 is built from 14 residues. The CDR3 region has the DNA TGTGCCAGCAGCTTGGGGACAGGGGTATCACCCCTCCACTTT. Translation: CASSLGTGVSPLHF.

The chain couples TRBV5-4 to TRBJ1-4; D remains unclear. Germline CDR1 reads SGHNT; CDR2 reads YYREEE (reference sequence). Trimming removed 4 bases from V and 0 bases from J, with 13 bases in between. This CDR3 is built from 16 residues. CDR3 in amino acids: CASSRSPSATNEKLFF. The CDR3 DNA reads as TGTGCCAGCAGCCGCAGTCCGTCTGCAACTAATGAAAAACTGTTTTTT.

This chain uses TRBV11-2 with TRBJ1-3; TRBD1 is a possible D gene (5 bases). CDR3 length equals 16 residues. The V gene lost 6 bases and the J gene lost 0 bases, with 15 bases spanning the gap. CDR1 and CDR2 (germline): SGHAT, FQNNGV. CDR3 sequence reads: CASRLKTDLSGNTIYF. CDR3 nucleotide sequence: TGTGCCAGCAGGCTAAAGACAGATCTCTCTGGAAACACCATATATTTT.

The V gene is TRBV29-1, the J gene TRBJ1-1; D is undetermined. The CDR3 runs to 14 residues. Germline CDR1 SQVTM, CDR2 ANQGSEA. The V end lost 6 bases, the J end lost 2 bases, and 16 bases lay between the germline ends. The CDR3 DNA reads as TGCAGCGTCCTGACTAGGATAAGTAACACTGAAGCTTTCTTT. It yields the protein CSVLTRISNTEAFF.

This chain joins TRBV5-4 and TRBJ1-1; D might be TRBD1 (6 bases). The germline gives CDR1 SGHNT, CDR2 YYREEE (reference sequence). The CDR3 is made up of 15 amino acids. Trimming left V 2 bases short and J 7 bases short, with 18 bases between. CDR3 residues: CASSFINREGGEAFF. CDR3 DNA sequence: TGTGCCAGCAGCTTTATTAACAGGGAAGGGGGTGAAGCTTTCTTT. Full variable domain (outside the CDR3, taken from reference TRBV5-4 and TRBJ1-1): ETGVTQSPTHLIKTRGQQVTLRCSSQSGHNTVSWYQQALGQGPQFIFQYYREEENGRGNFPPRFSGLQFPNYSSELNVNALELDDSALYLCASSFINREGGEAFFGQGTRLTVV.

The gene calls are TRBV5-6 and TRBJ2-7; 9 bases map to TRBD1. The CDR3 covers 17 residues. The germline V gene has CDR1 SGHDT and CDR2 YYEEEE. After removal of 4 bases from V and 2 bases from J, the junction contained 13 bases not matched to a gene. The CDR3 region is CASSHVIRQGGPYEQYF. The CDR3 bases are TGTGCCAGCAGCCACGTGATTCGACAGGGGGGGCCCTACGAGCAGTACTTC.

This clone was observed a single time. The V call is TRBV5-5, the J call TRBJ2-7; D is unclear. The CDR3 is 14 residues long. Trimming stripped 2 bases from V and 3 bases from J, with 12 bases between. The germline V gene has CDR1 SGHKS and CDR2 YYEKEE (reference sequence). This CDR3 reads CASSLGFGYYEQYF. DNA of the CDR3: TGTGCCAGCAGCTTAGGTTTTGGGTACTACGAGCAGTACTTC.